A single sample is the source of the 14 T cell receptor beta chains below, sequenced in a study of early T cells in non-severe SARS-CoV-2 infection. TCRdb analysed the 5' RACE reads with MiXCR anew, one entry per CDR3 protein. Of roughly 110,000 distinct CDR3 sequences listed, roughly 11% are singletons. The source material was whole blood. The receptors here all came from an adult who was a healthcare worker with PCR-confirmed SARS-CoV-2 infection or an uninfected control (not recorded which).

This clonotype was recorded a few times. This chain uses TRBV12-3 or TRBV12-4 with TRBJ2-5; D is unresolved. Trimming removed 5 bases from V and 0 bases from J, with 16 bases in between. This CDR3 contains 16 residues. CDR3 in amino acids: CASSLVGLTDQETQYF. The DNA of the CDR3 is TGTGCCAGCAGTCTAGTAGGGCTAACCGACCAAGAGACCCAGTACTTC.

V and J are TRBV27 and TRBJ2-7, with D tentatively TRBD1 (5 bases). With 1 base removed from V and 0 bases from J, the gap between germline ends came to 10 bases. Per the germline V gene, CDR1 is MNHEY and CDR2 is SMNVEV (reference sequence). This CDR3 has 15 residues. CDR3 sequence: CASSLYSGSSYEQYF. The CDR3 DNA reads TGTGCCAGCAGTTTATACTCAGGGTCCTCCTACGAGCAGTACTTC.

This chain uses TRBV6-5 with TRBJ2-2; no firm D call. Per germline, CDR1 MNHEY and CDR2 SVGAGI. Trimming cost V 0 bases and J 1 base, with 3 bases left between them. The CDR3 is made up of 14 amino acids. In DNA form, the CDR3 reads TGTGCCAGCAGTTACTCCAGGAACACCGGGGAGCTGTTTTTT. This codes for CASSYSRNTGELFF.

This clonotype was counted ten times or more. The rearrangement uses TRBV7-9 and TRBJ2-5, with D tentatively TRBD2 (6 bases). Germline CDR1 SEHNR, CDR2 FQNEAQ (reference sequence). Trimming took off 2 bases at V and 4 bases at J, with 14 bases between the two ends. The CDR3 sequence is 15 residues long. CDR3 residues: CASSLSLRGGETQYF. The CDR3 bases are TGTGCCAGCAGCTTAAGTTTGCGGGGTGGAGAGACCCAGTACTTC.

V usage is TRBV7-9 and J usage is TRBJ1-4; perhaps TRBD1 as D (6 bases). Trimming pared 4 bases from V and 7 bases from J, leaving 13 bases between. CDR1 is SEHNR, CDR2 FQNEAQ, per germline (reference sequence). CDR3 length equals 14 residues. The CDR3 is CASSSIGGSEKLFF. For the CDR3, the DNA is TGTGCCAGCAGCTCGATAGGGGGGAGTGAAAAACTGTTTTTT.

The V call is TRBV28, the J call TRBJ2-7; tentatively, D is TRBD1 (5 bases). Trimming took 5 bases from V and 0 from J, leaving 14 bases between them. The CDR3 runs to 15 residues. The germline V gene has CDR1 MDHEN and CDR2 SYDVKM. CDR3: CASSPTGHRSYEQYF. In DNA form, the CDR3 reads TGTGCCAGCAGTCCCACCGGACATCGCTCCTACGAGCAGTACTTC.

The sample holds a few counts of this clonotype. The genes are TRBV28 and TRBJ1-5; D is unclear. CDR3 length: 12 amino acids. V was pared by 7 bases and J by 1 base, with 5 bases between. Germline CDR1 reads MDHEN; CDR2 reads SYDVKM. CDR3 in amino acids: CASTASNQPQHF. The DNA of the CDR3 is TGTGCCAGCACAGCAAGCAATCAGCCCCAGCATTTT. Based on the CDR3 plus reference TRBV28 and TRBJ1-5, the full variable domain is DVKVTQSSRYLVKRTGEKVFLECVQDMDHENMFWYRQDPGLGLRLIYFSYDVKMKEKGDIPEGYSVSREKKERFSLILESASTNQTSMYLCASTASNQPQHFGDGTRLSIL.

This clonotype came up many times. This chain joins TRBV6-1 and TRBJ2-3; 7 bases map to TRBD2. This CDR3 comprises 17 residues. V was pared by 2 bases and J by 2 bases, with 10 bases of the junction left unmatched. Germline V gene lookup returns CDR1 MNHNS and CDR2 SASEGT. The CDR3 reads CASSEFWDYSNTDTQYF. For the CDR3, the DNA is TGTGCCAGCAGTGAATTCTGGGACTACAGCAACACAGATACGCAGTATTTT.

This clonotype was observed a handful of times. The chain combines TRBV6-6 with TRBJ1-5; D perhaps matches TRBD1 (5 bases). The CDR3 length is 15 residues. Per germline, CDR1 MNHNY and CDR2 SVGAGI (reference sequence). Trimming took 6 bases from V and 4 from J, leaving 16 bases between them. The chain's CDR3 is CASSPGWGPNQPQHF. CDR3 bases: TGTGCCAGCAGCCCTGGATGGGGCCCAAATCAGCCCCAGCATTTT.

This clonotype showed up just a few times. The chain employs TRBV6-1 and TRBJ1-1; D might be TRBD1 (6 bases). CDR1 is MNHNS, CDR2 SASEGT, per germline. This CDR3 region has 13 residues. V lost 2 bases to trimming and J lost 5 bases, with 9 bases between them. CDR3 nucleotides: TGTGCCAGCAGTGAATTCAGGGGAACTGAAGCTTTCTTT. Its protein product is CASSEFRGTEAFF.

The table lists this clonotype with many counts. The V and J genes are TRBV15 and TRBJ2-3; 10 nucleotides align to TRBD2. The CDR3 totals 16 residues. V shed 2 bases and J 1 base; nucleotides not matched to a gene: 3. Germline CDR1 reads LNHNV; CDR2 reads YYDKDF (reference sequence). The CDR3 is CATSRFGTSGTDTQYF. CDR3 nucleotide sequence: TGTGCCACCAGCAGATTCGGGACTAGCGGCACAGATACGCAGTATTTT.

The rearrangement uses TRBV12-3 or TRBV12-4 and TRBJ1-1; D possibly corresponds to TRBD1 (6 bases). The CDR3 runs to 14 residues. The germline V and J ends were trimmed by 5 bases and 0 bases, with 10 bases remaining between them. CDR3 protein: CASSPNRVNTEAFF. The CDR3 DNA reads TGTGCCAGCAGTCCCAACAGGGTGAACACTGAAGCTTTCTTT.

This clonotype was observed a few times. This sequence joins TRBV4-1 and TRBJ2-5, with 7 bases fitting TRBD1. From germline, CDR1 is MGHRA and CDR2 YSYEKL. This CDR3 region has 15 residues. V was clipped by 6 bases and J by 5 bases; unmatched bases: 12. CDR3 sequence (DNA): TGCGCCAGCAGGCCGATCGAGACAGGGTTGGAGACCCAGTACTTC. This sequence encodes CASRPIETGLETQYF.

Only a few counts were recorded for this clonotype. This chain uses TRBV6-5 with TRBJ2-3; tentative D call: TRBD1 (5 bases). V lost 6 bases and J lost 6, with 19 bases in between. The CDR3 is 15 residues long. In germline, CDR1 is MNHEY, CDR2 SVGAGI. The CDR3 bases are TGTGCCAGCAGAAACAGGTCCATTATCGGGGATACGCAGTATTTT. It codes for CASRNRSIIGDTQYF.